This T cell receptor (beta chain) came from a study of PD-1 blockade in classical Hodgkin lymphoma. Notes on the study in general: Prior therapy or disease activity may underlie the repertoire differences, whose causes remain undefined. Newly diagnosed patients reportedly trailed healthy donors in baseline TCR diversity.

TCRdb's table, derived via immunoSEQ multiplex PCR, lists solely in-frame clones and lacks some. The sample contains some 38,000 clones, 76% of which appear only once. Each patient experienced a relapse that followed autologous stem cell transplantation, and brentuximab vedotin exposure varied. The patients, who had relapsed/refractory classical Hodgkin lymphoma, achieved best responses of complete response, partial response or progressive disease. About this clone: Its antigen is undetermined.

Material: peripheral blood mononuclear cells (PBMCs), obtained at baseline. This sequence was found in a human donor with classical Hodgkin lymphoma.

DNA for the CDR3: TGTGCCAGCAGCCCGCGAGGGAGCCTAGGGGATACGCAGTATTTT. This gives the protein CASSPRGSLGDTQYF. The genes are TRBV14 and TRBJ2-3, with a tentative D call TRBD2 (5 bases). V was cut by 4 bases and J by 6 bases, with 17 bases left in between. Germline V gene sequence: CDR1 SGHDN, CDR2 FVKESK. This CDR3 region has 15 residues.